This T cell receptor beta chain was captured by sequencing in a study of OX40 agonist ivuxolimab in advanced cancers. About the study: Two cutaneous melanoma patients and one hepatocellular carcinoma patient, three in all, had partial responses.

On this clone itself: Antigen unknown.

Whole-study results and caveats: At 0.1 to 3.0 mg/kg and by week 6, clonal expansion occurred in CD4+ and CD8+ blood T cells.

Measured with immunoSEQ multiplex PCR; TCRdb has only the in-frame clones, and not every one. The sample lists tens of thousands of clones; 81% were seen once. The germline V gene has CDR1 SGHTA and CDR2 FQGNSA. The trim removed 4 bases at V and 5 bases at J, leaving 16 bases unmatched. The CDR3 has 17 amino acids. Systemic immunosuppression or a history of autoimmune disease excluded patients. At cycle 4 day 1, cycle 7 day 1, and baseline, blood was sampled. Sequenced here: CD4+ or CD8+ T cells sorted from blood, sampled in a trial of the OX40 agonist ivuxolimab. This chain links TRBV7-2 with TRBJ2-5; 7 bases match TRBD2. The receptor comes from an adult with an advanced solid tumor such as melanoma, head and neck, liver or kidney cancer. The DNA for the CDR3 is TGTGCCAGCAGCTCTGGAGGGCCCCAGACTAGCCGGGAGACCCAGTACTTC. Translated, it gives CASSSGGPQTSRETQYF.